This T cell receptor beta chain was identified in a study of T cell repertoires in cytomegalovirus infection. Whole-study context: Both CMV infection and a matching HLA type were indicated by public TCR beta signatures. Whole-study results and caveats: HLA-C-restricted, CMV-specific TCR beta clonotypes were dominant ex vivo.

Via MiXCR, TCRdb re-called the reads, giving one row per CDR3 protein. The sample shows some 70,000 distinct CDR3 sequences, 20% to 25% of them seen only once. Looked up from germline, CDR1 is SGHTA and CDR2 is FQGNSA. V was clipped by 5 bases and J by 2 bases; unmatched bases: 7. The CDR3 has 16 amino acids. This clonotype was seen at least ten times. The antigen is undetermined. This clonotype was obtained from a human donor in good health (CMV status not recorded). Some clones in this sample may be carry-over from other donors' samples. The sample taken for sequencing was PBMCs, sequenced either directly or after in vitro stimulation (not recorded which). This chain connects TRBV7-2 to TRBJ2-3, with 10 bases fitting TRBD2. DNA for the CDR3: TGTGCCAGCAGCCCCGGGACTAGCGCATACACAGATACGCAGTATTTT. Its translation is CASSPGTSAYTDTQYF.